This T cell receptor beta chain was captured by sequencing in a study of blood T cell repertoires in COVID-19. Overall study context: Acute-phase and convalescent COVID-19 samples originated in the United States, Italy and Spain. Nucleic acid was either cDNA or gDNA, and it came from T cells, B-cell-depleted T cells, or PBMCs.

The germline CDR1 and CDR2 sequences are SNHLY and FYNNEI. The V gene end was trimmed by 8 bases and the J gene end by 7 bases; junction bases not matched to a gene: 6. This CDR3 is 14 amino acids long. Per the study methods: The authors estimated nucleated cell counts from reference gene primer amplification. Generated by immunoSEQ multiplex PCR, the TCRdb table keeps only in-frame clones and is missing some. V and J calls and clone size are copied from that table; D and trimming were computed from the DNA. Of about 280,000 clones in the sample, around 90% were seen once. This clonotype was obtained from a man younger than 30 with active or convalescent COVID-19. The gene calls are TRBV2 and TRBJ2-1, with 12 nucleotides matching TRBD2. The source material was peripheral blood. The CDR3 sequence: CASVRLAGGNEQFF. The CDR3 region has the DNA TGTGCCAGCGTCCGGCTAGCGGGGGGGAATGAGCAGTTCTTC.